Presented here are 24 T cell receptor beta chains from one specimen sequenced in a study of PD-1 blockade in classical Hodgkin lymphoma. Autologous stem cell transplantation was followed by relapse in every patient, and brentuximab vedotin exposure varied. The study purified CD4+ T cells from thawed PBMCs using magnetic negative selection. Clones were sequenced by immunoSEQ multiplex PCR, and TCRdb holds only the in-frame ones, with some missing. The sample has roughly 25,000 clones; 65% to 85% are singletons. The source was CD4+ T cells from blood, collected at baseline. The receptor set was obtained from a human donor with classical Hodgkin lymphoma.

V is TRBV7-2 and J is TRBJ2-7, with a possible D match to TRBD1 (6 bases). The germline gives CDR1 SGHTA, CDR2 FQGNSA. With 1 base removed from V and 6 bases from J, the gap between germline ends came to 10 bases. This CDR3 region has 13 residues. The CDR3 here is CASSLVGRGEQYF. Written as DNA, the CDR3 is TGTGCCAGCAGCTTAGTGGGCAGGGGCGAGCAGTACTTC. The variable domain in full, with the rest retrieved from reference TRBV7-2 and TRBJ2-7, is GAGVSQSPSNKVTEKGKDVELRCDPISGHTALYWYRQSLGQGLEFLIYFQGNSAPDKSGLPSDRFSAERTGGSVSTLTIQRTQQEDSAVYLCASSLVGRGEQYFGPGTRLTVT.

The chain carries TRBV7-3 and TRBJ2-3; TRBD2 aligns across 8 bases. From germline, CDR1 is SGHTA and CDR2 FQGTGA. With V trimmed by 3 bases and J by 0 bases, 2 bases remained unmatched. The CDR3 is 15 residues long. CDR3 sequence reads: CASSFAGGSTDTQYF. DNA of the CDR3: TGTGCCAGCAGCTTCGCGGGGGGAAGCACAGATACGCAGTATTTT.

The chain combines TRBV7-2 with TRBJ2-7; D may correspond to TRBD1 or TRBD2 (5 bases each). CDR1 and CDR2 from the germline V gene are SGHTA and FQGNSA. Between the trimmed V and J ends, which lost 3 bases and 2 bases, there was a span of 14 bases. This CDR3 is 15 amino acids long. The DNA for the CDR3 is TGTGCCAGCAGCTTGGCGACTCGGGGACCCTACGAGCAGTACTTC. Translated: CASSLATRGPYEQYF.

This clone was picked up one time. V usage is TRBV5-5 and J usage is TRBJ2-7, with a tentative D call TRBD2 (5 bases). The germline V and J ends were trimmed by 2 bases and 0 bases, with 12 bases remaining between them. The CDR3 extends over 15 amino acids. From germline, CDR1 is SGHKS and CDR2 YYEKEE (reference sequence). The CDR3 loop is CASSFGGSSSYEQYF. Here the CDR3 DNA reads TGTGCCAGCAGCTTCGGAGGATCGAGCTCCTACGAGCAGTACTTC.

This chain links TRBV19 with TRBJ1-2; no firm D call. This CDR3 is 16 amino acids long. Trimming left V 5 bases short and J 4 bases short, with 20 bases between. The germline V gene has CDR1 LNHDA and CDR2 SQIVND (reference sequence). This chain's CDR3 is CASSRQASSPIYGYTF. CDR3 in DNA: TGTGCCAGTAGTCGACAAGCGAGCAGCCCCATCTATGGCTACACCTTC.

The V call is TRBV18, the J call TRBJ2-7, with D unresolved. Germline V gene sequence: CDR1 KGHSH, CDR2 LQKENI. The ends were cut back, 6 bases at V and 5 bases at J, with 8 bases in the middle. This CDR3 comprises 11 residues. The CDR3 protein is CASSPKNEQYF. DNA for the CDR3: TGTGCCAGCTCGCCTAAAAACGAGCAGTACTTC. The whole variable domain, remainder taken from reference TRBV18 and TRBJ2-7, is NAGVMQNPRHLVRRRGQEARLRCSPMKGHSHVYWYRQLPEEGLKFMVYLQKENIIDESGMPKERFSAEFPKEGPSILRIQQVVRGDSAAYFCASSPKNEQYFGPGTRLTVT.

The V gene is TRBV2, the J gene TRBJ2-1; the match to TRBD1 covers 7 bases. Trimming removed 6 bases from V and 5 bases from J; junction bases left unmatched: 4. Germline-derived CDR1 and CDR2 are SNHLY and FYNNEI. This CDR3 is 13 amino acids long. The CDR3 region is CASREDRHNEQFF. The CDR3 bases are TGTGCCAGCAGGGAGGACAGGCACAATGAGCAGTTCTTC.

The rearrangement uses TRBV12-5 and TRBJ2-1; D uncertain. Germline CDR1 is LGHNT and CDR2 is FRNRAP. The V end lost 0 bases, the J end lost 11 bases, and 8 bases lay between the germline ends. This CDR3 comprises 12 residues. The CDR3, as DNA: TGTGCTAGTGGTTTGGTTGGGGATCAGCAGTTCTTC. Residues: CASGLVGDQQFF.

The rearrangement links TRBV5-1 to TRBJ2-3; 9 bases align to TRBD1. CDR1 and CDR2 (germline): SGHRS, YFSETQ. This CDR3 contains 14 residues. Trimming removed 4 bases from V and 5 bases from J; junction bases left unmatched: 5. DNA for the CDR3: TGCGCCAGCAGCCCCCAGGACAGGGGAGATACGCAGTATTTT. This translates into CASSPQDRGDTQYF.

The rearrangement uses TRBV5-1 and TRBJ1-1; possible D gene TRBD1, 6 bases. Germline-derived CDR1 and CDR2 are SGHRS and YFSETQ. The CDR3 length is 13 residues. Trimming took off 4 bases at V and 2 bases at J, with 9 bases between the two ends. The CDR3 spells CASSEQGNTEAFF. In DNA, the CDR3 is TGCGCCAGCAGCGAACAGGGAAACACTGAAGCTTTCTTT.

V and J are TRBV5-6 and TRBJ1-4; perhaps TRBD1 as D (5 bases). CDR1 is SGHDT, CDR2 YYEEEE, per germline. This CDR3 region has 14 residues. Trimming removed 6 bases from V and 8 bases from J, with 17 bases in between. CDR3 coding DNA: TGTGCCAGCATCACATTTTTTCGACAGGAAAAACTGTTTTTT. Protein product: CASITFFRQEKLFF.

The J gene is TRBJ2-7, the V gene TRBV9; 7 bases agree with TRBD2. The germline V gene encodes CDR1 SGDLS and CDR2 YYNGEE. The CDR3 runs 14 residues. The J segment lost 4 bases and the V segment lost 0 bases, leaving 4 bases of the junction unmatched. This CDR3 reads CASSVGAGEYEQYF. The CDR3 DNA follows: TGTGCCAGCAGCGTAGGGGCGGGAGAGTACGAGCAGTACTTC. Looking up the rest from reference TRBV9 and TRBJ2-7 gives the full variable domain: DSGVTQTPKHLITATGQRVTLRCSPRSGDLSVYWYQQSLDQGLQFLIQYYNGEERAKGNILERFSAQQFPDLHSELNLSSLELGDSALYFCASSVGAGEYEQYFGPGTRLTVT.

There are a few counts of this clone. The rearrangement uses TRBV2 and TRBJ1-1; possible D gene TRBD1, 5 bases. V lost 11 bases and J lost 1, with 17 bases in between. This CDR3 comprises 14 residues. Per the germline V gene, CDR1 is SNHLY and CDR2 is FYNNEI. The CDR3 region has the DNA TGTGCCGAAAGGACACGGTTAAGGAACACTGAAGCTTTCTTT. Translation gives CAERTRLRNTEAFF. Complete variable domain (other parts from reference TRBV2 and TRBJ1-1): EPEVTQTPSHQVTQMGQEVILRCVPISNHLYFYWYRQILGQKVEFLVSFYNNEISEKSEIFDDQFSVERPDGSNFTLKIRSTKLEDSAMYFCAERTRLRNTEAFFGQGTRLTVV.

The V gene is TRBV4-2, the J gene TRBJ2-2; 10 bases map to TRBD1. The CDR3 spans 16 residues. Trimming took 1 base from V and 7 from J; bases not matched to a gene: 6. CDR1 and CDR2 (germline): LGHNA, YNFKEQ. The CDR3 sequence is CASSQGAGQGIGELFF. DNA of the CDR3: TGTGCCAGCAGCCAAGGTGCGGGACAGGGGATCGGGGAGCTGTTTTTT.

The V gene is TRBV18, the J gene TRBJ2-7; perhaps TRBD2 as D (5 bases). The germline V gene encodes CDR1 KGHSH and CDR2 LQKENI. V lost 4 bases and J lost 6, with 7 bases in between. The CDR3 loop spans 11 amino acids. The CDR3 loop reads CASSRGIEQYF. The CDR3 coding sequence is TGTGCCAGCTCACGAGGGATCGAGCAGTACTTC.

This rearrangement joins TRBV5-1 to TRBJ1-2; 7 bases line up with TRBD1. Germline V gives CDR1 SGHRS, CDR2 YFSETQ. Trimming at V came to 0 bases and at J to 0 bases, leaving 8 bases not matched to a gene. This CDR3 has 17 amino acids. As DNA, the CDR3 is TGCGCCAGCAGCTTGGGGGGGACAGTTACTTCTAACTATGGCTACACCTTC. Amino acid sequence: CASSLGGTVTSNYGYTF. The variable domain in full, with the rest retrieved from reference TRBV5-1 and TRBJ1-2, is KAGVTQTPRYLIKTRGQQVTLSCSPISGHRSVSWYQQTPGQGLQFLFEYFSETQRNKGNFPGRFSGRQFSNSRSEMNVSTLELGDSALYLCASSLGGTVTSNYGYTFGSGTRLTVV.

This chain links TRBV5-1 with TRBJ2-3; D is possibly TRBD2 (7 bases). Trimming removed 0 bases from V and 5 bases from J, with 10 bases in between. CDR1 is SGHRS and CDR2 is YFSETQ in the germline V gene. The CDR3 runs to 14 residues. CDR3 residues: CASSLGGGEDTQYF. Here the CDR3 DNA reads TGCGCCAGCAGCTTGGGCGGGGGCGAAGATACGCAGTATTTT.

V gene TRBV7-2 combines with J gene TRBJ2-5, with 8 bases lining up with TRBD2. Germline CDR1 and CDR2: SGHTA and FQGNSA. With V trimmed by 0 bases and J by 4 bases, 7 bases remained unmatched. The CDR3 consists of 16 residues. This chain's CDR3 is CASSLAPLAESETQYF. CDR3 bases: TGTGCCAGCAGCTTAGCGCCACTAGCGGAGTCAGAGACCCAGTACTTC.

The CDR3 sequence is CASRPGWTGGYEQYF. CDR3 coding DNA: TGTGCCAGCAGACCAGGGTGGACAGGGGGCTACGAGCAGTACTTC. This chain joins TRBV7-9 and TRBJ2-5; 10 nucleotides match TRBD1. The J call is doubtful: the DNA matches TRBJ2-7 better. Germline V CDR1 and CDR2: SEHNR, FQNEAQ (reference sequence). The CDR3 extends over 15 amino acids.

V gene TRBV6-5 combines with J gene TRBJ1-2; 8 bases are shared with TRBD1. Looked up from germline, CDR1 is MNHEY and CDR2 is SVGAGI. J lost 7 bases, V lost 5 bases, and 6 bases had no gene match. The CDR3 contains 13 residues. CDR3 DNA: TGTGCCAGCAGTGCACAGGGACAGGCTGGCTACACCTTC. Protein: CASSAQGQAGYTF.

Turning to this clone: The germline gene is not matched at one end of the junction; a read error may be the cause. This chain uses TRBV2 with TRBJ2-2; D may be TRBD1 or TRBD2 (5 bases each). CDR1 and CDR2 from the germline V gene are SNHLY and FYNNEI. CDR3 length: 13 amino acids. The CDR3 DNA reads as TGTGCCGGCAGGGAGTTCGACACCGGGGAGCTGTTTTTT. Translated, it gives CAGREFDTGELFF.

V is TRBV5-1 and J is TRBJ2-5; 9 bases match TRBD1. The germline V gene has CDR1 SGHRS and CDR2 YFSETQ. This CDR3 is 17 amino acids long. Germline trimming cut 3 bases from V and 4 bases from J; bases unmatched to any gene: 13. CDR3 coding DNA: TGCGCCAGCAGCTCAGGGGGAGGGACAGGGCTGAGAGAGACCCAGTACTTC. Translating gives CASSSGGGTGLRETQYF.

V is TRBV7-9 and J is TRBJ1-1; tentative D call: TRBD1 (6 bases). There are 14 residues in the CDR3. The V end was cut by 1 base, the J end by 0 bases, with 6 bases between. Germline V gene lookup returns CDR1 SEHNR and CDR2 FQNEAQ (reference sequence). CDR3 protein: CASSLGTVNTEAFF. In DNA, the CDR3 is TGTGCCAGCAGCTTAGGGACAGTGAACACTGAAGCTTTCTTT.

This clone has only a few counts. J is TRBJ1-4 and V is TRBV18; TRBD1 agrees at 10 bases. After removal of 5 bases from V and 5 bases from J, the junction contained 11 bases not matched to a gene. CDR1 KGHSH and CDR2 LQKENI come from the germline V gene. The CDR3 consists of 17 residues. The CDR3 sequence is CASSSRQGAPINEKLFF. CDR3 nucleotide sequence: TGTGCCAGCTCATCCCGACAGGGGGCTCCGATCAATGAAAAACTGTTTTTT.